The clone carrying this TCR beta chain was counted a single time. These data originate in a study of control samples from healthy donors and cancer patients. This CDR3 is built from 15 residues. The germline V gene encodes CDR1 MNHEY and CDR2 SVGAGI. V shed 7 bases and J shed 2 bases, with 17 bases lying between them. Sequencing was performed with immunoSEQ multiplex PCR; in TCRdb, only in-frame clones are kept and a portion is missing. The table records around 110,000 clones, over 90% of them present only once. The clonotype was recovered from a man in his thirties or forties in good health. The chain links TRBV6-5 to TRBJ1-2, with a weak D call TRBD1 (5 bases). Sequencing was carried out using blood. In nucleotides, the CDR3 is TGTGCCAGCAATGGGGGTGGACAACGAAACTATGGCTACACCTTC. Encoded protein: CASNGGGQRNYGYTF.